Listed here are 8 T cell receptor beta chains from one sample, sequenced in a study of T cells in Graves' hyperthyroidism and ophthalmopathy. RNA transcripts were the template for amplifying TCR beta CDR3 regions. During a first-round RT-PCR of the TCR CDR3, the HTBI primer set was used. Using its own MiXCR run on the multiplex PCR reads, TCRdb lists one record per CDR3 protein. The table lists roughly 500,000 distinct CDR3 sequences, approximately 22% of them singletons. Sequencing input: blood. The source is a woman aged 70-85 years with Graves' ophthalmopathy.

The chain uses TRBV12-3 or TRBV12-4 and TRBJ1-4; the match to TRBD1 covers 7 bases. V was pared by 6 bases and J by 7 bases, with 11 bases of the junction left unmatched. The length of the CDR3 is 15 residues. CDR3 sequence: CASSLRQGRSEKLFF. The CDR3, as DNA: TGTGCCAGCAGCCTGAGACAGGGCCGATCTGAAAAACTGTTTTTT.

V is TRBV20-1 and J is TRBJ2-1; D perhaps matches TRBD2 (6 bases). The CDR3 is 13 residues long. V lost 3 bases, J lost 7 bases, and 13 bases lay in between. The germline V gene encodes CDR1 DFQATT and CDR2 SNEGSKA (reference sequence). The CDR3 loop is CSASGRLMNEQFF. The CDR3 DNA reads as TGCAGTGCTAGCGGGAGATTGATGAATGAGCAGTTCTTC.

The rearrangement joins TRBV9 to TRBJ1-2; 8 positions match TRBD1. J lost 5 bases, V lost 2 bases, and 5 bases had no gene match. CDR3 size: 14 residues. Germline V lookup: CDR1 SGDLS, CDR2 YYNGEE. In DNA, the CDR3 is TGTGCCAGCAGCGTCGGGACAGGCCCATATGGCTACACCTTC. Translating gives CASSVGTGPYGYTF.

This chain joins TRBV19 and TRBJ1-1; 8 bases fit TRBD1. This CDR3 is 16 amino acids long. With V trimmed by 5 bases and J by 0 bases, 8 bases remained unmatched. Germline CDR1 is LNHDA and CDR2 is SQIVND (reference sequence). CDR3 sequence (DNA): TGTGCCAGTAGTGTACGACAGGGGATGATGAACACTGAAGCTTTCTTT. Its translation: CASSVRQGMMNTEAFF. Based on the CDR3 plus reference TRBV19 and TRBJ1-1, the full variable domain is DGGITQSPKYLFRKEGQNVTLSCEQNLNHDAMYWYRQDPGQGLRLIYYSQIVNDFQKGDIAEGYSVSREKKESFPLTVTSAQKNPTAFYLCASSVRQGMMNTEAFFGQGTRLTVV.

The rearrangement uses TRBV3-1 and TRBJ2-7; 11 bases fit TRBD2. Losses at the gene ends were 1 base for V and 7 bases for J; bases not matched to a gene: 9. Looked up from germline, CDR1 is LGHDT and CDR2 is YNNKEL (reference sequence). The CDR3 runs 16 residues. CDR3 in DNA: TGTGCCAGCAGCCAAGGGACTAGCGGGTTGGGTGGGGAGCAGTACTTC. This translates into CASSQGTSGLGGEQYF.

This chain connects TRBV15 to TRBJ1-5, with D hard to call. The CDR3 totals 14 residues. The V end lost 5 bases, the J end lost 2 bases, and 10 bases lay between the germline ends. Looked up from germline, CDR1 is LNHNV and CDR2 is YYDKDF (reference sequence). This CDR3 reads CATSPRVGNQPQHF. The DNA of the CDR3 is TGTGCCACCAGCCCTCGGGTTGGCAATCAGCCCCAGCATTTT.

The V gene is TRBV7-9, the J gene TRBJ1-5; D is ambiguous. V gave up 3 bases and J gave up 3 bases, with 12 bases separating them. The germline V gene has CDR1 SEHNR and CDR2 FQNEAQ (reference sequence). This CDR3 comprises 15 residues. CDR3 nucleotides: TGTGCCAGCAGCTTGGCAGGACGTCTCAATCAGCCCCAGCATTTT. Its translation is CASSLAGRLNQPQHF.

This clonotype was counted at least ten times. The CDR3 reads CASSAIGRGNIQYF. The CDR3 bases are TGTGCCAGCAGTGCAATTGGACGGGGAAACATTCAGTACTTC. The V gene is TRBV6-1, the J gene TRBJ2-4; D possibly corresponds to TRBD2 (5 bases). Germline-derived CDR1 and CDR2 are MNHNS and SASEGT. Trimming left V 4 bases short and J 6 bases short, with 13 bases between. The CDR3 length is 14 residues.